What follows describes a single TCR beta chain. This entry comes from a study of shared clonotypes between healthy human individuals. In the naive CD8 group, cells lacked CD45RO and were positively selected for CCR7, so terminally differentiated effector memory CD45RA+ cells were left out. CDR3 size: 14 residues. Between the trimmed V and J ends, which lost 3 bases and 5 bases, there was a span of 13 bases. Germline lookup yields CDR1 SEHNR and CDR2 FQNEAQ (reference sequence). The repertoire was sequenced with immunoSEQ multiplex PCR; TCRdb's copy has only in-frame clones and lacks some. The data contain around 2.1 million clones, 85% to 95% of them singletons.

The chain has TRBV7-9 and TRBJ1-1, with D tentatively TRBD1 (5 bases). Input material: naive CD8+ T cells from PBMCs. The receptor's source is a man between 18 and 29 years old in good health. Some clones in this sample may be carry-over from other donors' samples. DNA of the CDR3: TGTGCCAGCAGCTTGGACCTACGGGGGACTGAAGCTTTCTTT. Protein sequence: CASSLDLRGTEAFF.